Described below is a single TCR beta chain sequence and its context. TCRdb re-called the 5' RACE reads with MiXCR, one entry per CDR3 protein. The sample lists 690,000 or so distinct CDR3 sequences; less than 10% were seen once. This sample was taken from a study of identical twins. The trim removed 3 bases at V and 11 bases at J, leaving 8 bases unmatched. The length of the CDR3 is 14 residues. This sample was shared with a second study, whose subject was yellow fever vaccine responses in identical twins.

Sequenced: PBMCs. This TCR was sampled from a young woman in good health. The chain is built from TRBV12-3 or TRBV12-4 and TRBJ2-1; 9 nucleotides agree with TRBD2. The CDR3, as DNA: TGTGCCAGCAGTTTGGGTAGCGGGAGTGAGAAGCAGTTCTTC. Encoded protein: CASSLGSGSEKQFF.